This is a list of T cell receptor beta chains from one sample in a study of T cells in Graves' hyperthyroidism and ophthalmopathy. TCRdb re-called the multiplex PCR reads through MiXCR, storing one row per CDR3 protein. The table includes 300,000 to 450,000 distinct CDR3 sequences, roughly 25% detected once. Sequencing input: blood. The receptors derive from a man between 45 and 60 years old with Graves' hyperthyroidism. The CDR3 runs from the conserved cysteine through the conserved F or W. The order of the fields is CDR3 protein, CDR3 DNA, D gene, J gene, clone size, V gene. D genes are given only for firm matches. Expanded clones get a size class; other rows say once, few or many, or leave the size out.

CASSLVYTEAFF,TGTGCCAGCAGTTTAGTTTACACTGAAGCTTTCTTT,.,TRBJ1-1,many,TRBV28
CASSSTAGVGADTQYF,TGTGCCAGCAGTTCCACAGCGGGAGTAGGGGCAGATACGCAGTATTTT,TRBD2,TRBJ2-3,.,TRBV12-3/TRBV12-4
CASLSDAAGYTF,TGTGCCAGTCTCTCGGACGCAGCTGGCTACACCTTC,.,TRBJ1-2,few,TRBV6-2/TRBV6-3
CSAEPGQGVYRENTIYF,TGCAGTGCTGAACCGGGACAGGGGGTCTATCGTGAAAACACCATATATTTT,TRBD1,TRBJ1-3,.,TRBV20-1
CASNSMGNTIYF,TGTGCCAGCAATTCTATGGGAAACACCATATATTTT,.,TRBJ1-3,few,TRBV2
CATSEGDSSKETQYF,TGTGCCACCTCAGAGGGGGATTCCTCAAAAGAGACCCAGTACTTC,.,TRBJ2-5,many,TRBV2
CASSLPAAGGRTQYF,TGTGCCAGCAGTTTACCTGCGGCAGGAGGTAGGACCCAGTACTTC,.,TRBJ2-5,few,TRBV28
CASSQDSFFYGYTF,TGCGCCAGCAGCCAAGACTCGTTTTTCTATGGCTACACCTTC,.,TRBJ1-2,.,TRBV4-1
CASSRQVQETQYF,TGTGCCAGCAGCCGACAGGTCCAAGAGACCCAGTACTTC,.,TRBJ2-5,many,TRBV28
CASSLISAAEQFF,TGTGCCAGCAGCCTCATTAGTGCGGCCGAGCAGTTCTTC,.,TRBJ2-1,many,TRBV11-1
CSARDLGGGQFF,TGCAGTGCTAGAGATCTCGGGGGGGGGCAGTTCTTC,TRBD2,TRBJ2-1,many,TRBV20-1
CASSYLKTSGSYNEQFF,TGCGCCAGCAGCTACCTTAAGACTAGCGGATCCTACAATGAGCAGTTCTTC,TRBD2,TRBJ2-1,.,TRBV5-1
CASSLLSRNYGYTF,TGTGCCAGCAGTTTACTCTCTCGAAACTATGGCTACACCTTC,.,TRBJ1-2,few,TRBV28
CASGLEGARTEAFF,TGTGCTAGTGGACTTGAGGGGGCACGGACTGAAGCTTTCTTT,TRBD1,TRBJ1-1,.,TRBV12-5
CASSQEIKGYEQYF,TGCGCCAGCAGCCAAGAAATTAAGGGCTACGAGCAGTACTTC,.,TRBJ2-7,.,TRBV4-1
CASSRIAGTTLYGELFF,TGTGCCAGCAGCAGAATAGCGGGAACCACTCTATACGGGGAGCTGTTTTTT,TRBD2,TRBJ2-2,few,TRBV7-9
CASSLYGINTEAFF,TGTGCCAGCAGCCTCTACGGGATTAACACTGAAGCTTTCTTT,.,TRBJ1-1,many,TRBV3-1
CSVVGTLGLNTEAFF,TGCAGCGTTGTCGGGACCCTAGGTCTGAACACTGAAGCTTTCTTT,.,TRBJ1-1,few,TRBV29-1
CASSRDKVNTEAFF,TGTGCCAGCAGCCGAGACAAGGTGAACACTGAAGCTTTCTTT,.,TRBJ1-1,.,TRBV2
CASKDHRTSGALGNTQYF,TGTGCCAGCAAAGACCACCGGACTAGCGGGGCCCTCGGGAATACGCAGTATTTT,TRBD2,TRBJ2-3,many,TRBV27
CASSLGTRLAGADTQYF,TGTGCCAGCAGCTTAGGGACACGACTAGCGGGAGCAGATACGCAGTATTTT,TRBD2,TRBJ2-3,many,TRBV7-9
CSASTGTSAFDTQYF,TGCAGTGCCTCGACCGGGACTAGCGCCTTTGATACGCAGTATTTT,TRBD2,TRBJ2-3,few,TRBV20-1
CASSGEVAGEQYF,TGCGCCAGCAGTGGGGAGGTAGCGGGTGAGCAGTACTTC,TRBD2,TRBJ2-7,.,TRBV10-1
CSARDRVSYEQYF,TGCAGCGCCCGGGACAGGGTGAGCTACGAGCAGTACTTC,TRBD1,TRBJ2-7,few,TRBV29-1
CASRPLDQNQHF,TGTGCCAGCAGACCCTTAGACCAGAACCAGCATTTT,.,TRBJ1-5,.,TRBV28
CASSLLTSGRANEQYF,TGTGCCAGCAGTTTATTGACTAGCGGGAGGGCAAACGAGCAGTACTTC,TRBD2,TRBJ2-7,many,TRBV27
CASSLQTGGYSYGYTF,TGCGCCAGCAGCCTCCAGACAGGGGGGTACTCCTATGGCTACACCTTC,TRBD1,TRBJ1-2,.,TRBV5-1
CASSPWYEQFF,TGTGCCAGCAGCCCCTGGTATGAGCAGTTCTTC,.,TRBJ2-1,.,TRBV12-3/TRBV12-4
CASRPTSNTGELFF,TGTGCCAGCAGGCCAACATCGAACACCGGGGAGCTGTTTTTT,.,TRBJ2-2,.,TRBV12-3/TRBV12-4
CASSLVRTRGNEQFF,TGTGCCAGCAGCTTAGTGCGGACTAGAGGTAATGAGCAGTTCTTC,TRBD2,TRBJ2-1,many,TRBV11-2
CASSLHYRGDSYEQYF,TGTGCCAGCAGCCTCCACTACAGGGGGGACTCCTACGAGCAGTACTTC,TRBD1,TRBJ2-7,few,TRBV11-2
CASTISRDRVNEQYF,TGTGCCAGCACCATAAGCCGGGACAGGGTTAACGAGCAGTACTTC,TRBD1,TRBJ2-7,few,TRBV7-2
CASSQVGQANYGYTF,TGTGCCAGCAGCCAAGTAGGTCAAGCTAACTATGGCTACACCTTC,.,TRBJ1-2,.,TRBV4-2
CASRLEGSTDTQYF,TGTGCCAGCCGGCTTGAGGGGTCCACAGATACGCAGTATTTT,.,TRBJ2-3,many,TRBV2
CSVWSDGTDTQYF,TGCAGCGTTTGGAGCGACGGCACAGATACGCAGTATTTT,.,TRBJ2-3,few,TRBV29-1
CASSLATSEEQFF,TGTGCCAGCAGCTTAGCGACCAGCGAGGAGCAGTTCTTC,.,TRBJ2-1,many,TRBV7-9
CASSLAGGVGTQYF,TGTGCCAGCAGTTTAGCGGGAGGGGTGGGTACGCAGTATTTT,TRBD2,TRBJ2-3,.,TRBV28
CASSLALRETDTQYF,TGCGCCAGCAGCTTGGCGTTACGTGAAACAGATACGCAGTATTTT,.,TRBJ2-3,.,TRBV5-1
CASNPGTSGRANEQYF,TGTGCCAGCAATCCCGGGACTAGCGGGAGGGCCAACGAGCAGTACTTC,TRBD2,TRBJ2-7,.,TRBV6-1
CASSFPGGNGNTIYF,TGTGCCAGCAGTTTCCCCGGCGGGAATGGAAACACCATATATTTT,.,TRBJ1-3,many,TRBV12-3/TRBV12-4
CATHGGGEQFF,TGTGCCACCCATGGGGGGGGTGAGCAGTTCTTC,TRBD2,TRBJ2-1,.,TRBV24-1
CASNSGTRAYEQYF,TGTGCCAGCAACTCGGGGACTAGGGCCTACGAGCAGTACTTC,TRBD2,TRBJ2-7,.,TRBV6-2/TRBV6-3
CATAGQGDNEQFF,TGTGCCACTGCGGGACAGGGGGACAATGAGCAGTTCTTC,TRBD1,TRBJ2-1,.,TRBV24-1
CASNDRASSAEAFF,TGTGCCAGTAATGACCGGGCCTCGTCTGCGGAAGCTTTCTTT,.,TRBJ1-1,.,TRBV19
CSAKNRDTPAELFF,TGCAGCGCCAAGAACCGGGACACCCCCGCGGAGCTGTTTTTT,.,TRBJ2-2,few,TRBV29-1
CASSPGDQAYEQYF,TGCGCCAGCAGCCCAGGGGACCAAGCCTACGAGCAGTACTTC,.,TRBJ2-7,many,TRBV5-1
CASSPLEGDYTF,TGTGCCAGCAGCCCCCTGGAGGGAGACTACACCTTC,.,TRBJ1-2,.,TRBV28
CATSEGVDYGYTF,TGTGCCACCAGTGAAGGGGTGGACTATGGCTACACCTTC,.,TRBJ1-2,.,TRBV24-1
CSAREVAGAYEQYF,TGCAGTGCTAGAGAGGTAGCGGGAGCCTACGAGCAGTACTTC,TRBD2,TRBJ2-7,.,TRBV20-1
CASSTDRPNNEQFF,TGTGCCAGCAGTACCGATCGGCCAAACAATGAGCAGTTCTTC,.,TRBJ2-1,.,TRBV6-2/TRBV6-3